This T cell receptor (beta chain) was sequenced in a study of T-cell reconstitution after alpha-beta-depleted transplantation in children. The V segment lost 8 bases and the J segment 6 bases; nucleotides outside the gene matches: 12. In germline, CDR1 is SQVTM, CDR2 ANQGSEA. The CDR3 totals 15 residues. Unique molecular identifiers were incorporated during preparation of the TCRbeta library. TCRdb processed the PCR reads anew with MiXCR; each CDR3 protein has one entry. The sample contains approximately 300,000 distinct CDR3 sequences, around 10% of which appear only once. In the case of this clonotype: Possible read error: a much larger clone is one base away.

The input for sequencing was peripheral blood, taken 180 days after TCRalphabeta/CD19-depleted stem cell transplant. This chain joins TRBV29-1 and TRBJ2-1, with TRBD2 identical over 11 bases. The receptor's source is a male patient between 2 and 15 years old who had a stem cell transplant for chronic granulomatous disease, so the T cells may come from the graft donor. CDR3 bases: TGCAGCTCTATGGGACTAGCGGTATCCACCAATGAGCAGTTCTTC. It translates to CSSMGLAVSTNEQFF.